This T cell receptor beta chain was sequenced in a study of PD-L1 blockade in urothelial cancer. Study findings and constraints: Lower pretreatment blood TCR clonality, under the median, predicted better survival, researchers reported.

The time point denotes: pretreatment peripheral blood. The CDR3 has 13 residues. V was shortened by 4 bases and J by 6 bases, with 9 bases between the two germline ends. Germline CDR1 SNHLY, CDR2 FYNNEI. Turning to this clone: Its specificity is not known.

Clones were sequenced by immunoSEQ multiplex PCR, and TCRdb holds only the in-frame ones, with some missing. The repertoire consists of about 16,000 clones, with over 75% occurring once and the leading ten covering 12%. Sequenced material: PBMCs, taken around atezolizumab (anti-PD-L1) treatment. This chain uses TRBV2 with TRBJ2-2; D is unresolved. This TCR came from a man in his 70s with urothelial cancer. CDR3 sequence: CASSVSLAGELFF. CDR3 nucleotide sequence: TGTGCCAGCAGTGTTAGCCTAGCCGGGGAGCTGTTTTTT. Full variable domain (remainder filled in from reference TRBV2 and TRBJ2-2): EPEVTQTPSHQVTQMGQEVILRCVPISNHLYFYWYRQILGQKVEFLVSFYNNEISEKSEIFDDQFSVERPDGSNFTLKIRSTKLEDSAMYFCASSVSLAGELFFGEGSRLTVL.